This T cell receptor (beta chain) was retrieved from a study of Ad26.COV2.S vaccination and SARS-CoV-2 variants. Findings and limits, study-wide: Vaccinees displayed broader spike-specific TCR repertoires than placebo recipients. Responses of spike-specific T cells (both CD8+ and CD4+) reportedly showed substantial breadth after vaccination. Analytic work on TCR breadth and depth might have understated the full extent of total T cell responses.

Treatment reported: over 15 received Ad26.COV2.S at low or high dose, single or two shots; several received placebo; per-sample allocation not given. The study sampled participants on day 63 after the first vaccine or placebo injection. The vaccine antigen was prefusion-stabilized Wuhan SARS-CoV-2 spike. This clone was counted between two and nine times. No antigen is known for it. Clones were read by immunoSEQ multiplex PCR, and TCRdb kept only the in-frame ones, dropping some. Among fewer than 500,000 clones, roughly 90% were seen once, and the ten largest hold 10% to 15%. CDR1 MDHEN and CDR2 SYDVKM come from the germline V gene. With 3 bases removed from V and 1 base from J, the gap between germline ends came to 7 bases. This CDR3 region has 14 residues.

This chain links TRBV28 with TRBJ1-5; D is unclear. Sequences were derived from peripheral blood, sampled in a trial of Ad26.COV2.S vaccine versus placebo. The source is a person between 18 and 60 years old who received the Ad26.COV2.S COVID-19 vaccine or a placebo. Here the CDR3 reads CASSLGPSNQPQHF. In DNA, the CDR3 is TGTGCCAGCAGTTTGGGTCCAAGCAATCAGCCCCAGCATTTT.